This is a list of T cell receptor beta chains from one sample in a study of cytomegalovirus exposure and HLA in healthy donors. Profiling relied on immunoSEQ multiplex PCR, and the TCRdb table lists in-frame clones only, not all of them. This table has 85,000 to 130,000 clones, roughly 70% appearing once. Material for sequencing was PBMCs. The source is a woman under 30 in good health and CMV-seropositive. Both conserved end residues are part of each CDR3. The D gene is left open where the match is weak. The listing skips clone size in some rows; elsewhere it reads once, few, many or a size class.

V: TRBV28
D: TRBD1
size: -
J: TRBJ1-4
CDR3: CASSLGGTGDEKLFF
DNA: TGTGCCAGCAGTCTAGGGGGGACAGGGGATGAAAAACTGTTTTTT

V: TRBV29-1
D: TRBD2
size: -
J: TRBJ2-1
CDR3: CSVPGTNYYNEQFF
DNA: TGCAGCGTCCCCGGGACTAACTATTACAATGAGCAGTTCTTC

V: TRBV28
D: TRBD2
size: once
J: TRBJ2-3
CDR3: CASSLVGLAGVLTDTQYF
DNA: TGTGCCAGCAGTTTAGTGGGACTAGCGGGAGTTTTGACAGATACGCAGTATTTT

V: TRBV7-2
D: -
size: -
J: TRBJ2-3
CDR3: CASSQGGRTDTQYF
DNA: TGTGCCAGCAGCCAGGGGGGAAGGACAGATACGCAGTATTTT

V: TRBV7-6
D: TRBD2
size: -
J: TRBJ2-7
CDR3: CASSPPSGYEQYF
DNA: TGTGCCAGCAGCCCCCCTAGCGGCTACGAGCAGTACTTC

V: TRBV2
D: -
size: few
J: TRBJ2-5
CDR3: CASSTQPTQYF
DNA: TGTGCCAGCAGTACACAACCTACCCAGTACTTC

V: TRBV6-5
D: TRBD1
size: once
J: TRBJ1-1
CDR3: CASSYGQENTEAFF
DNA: TGTGCCAGCAGTTACGGACAGGAGAACACTGAAGCTTTCTTT

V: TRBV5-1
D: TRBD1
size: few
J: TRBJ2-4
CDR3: CASSLGGGSSEVQYF
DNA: TGCGCCAGCAGCTTGGGAGGGGGCAGTTCGGAGGTTCAGTACTTC

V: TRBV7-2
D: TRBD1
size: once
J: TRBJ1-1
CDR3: CASSPGTVEAFF
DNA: TGTGCCAGCAGCCCTGGGACAGTTGAAGCTTTCTTT

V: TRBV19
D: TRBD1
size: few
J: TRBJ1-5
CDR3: CASTKTGGNQPQHF
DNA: TGTGCCAGTACCAAAACAGGGGGGAATCAGCCCCAGCATTTT

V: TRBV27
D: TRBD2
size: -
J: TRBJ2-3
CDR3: CASSLVRGGTDTQYF
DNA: TGTGCCAGCAGTTTGGTGCGGGGGGGGACAGATACGCAGTATTTT

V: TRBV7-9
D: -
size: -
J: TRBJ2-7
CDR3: CASSLGVTGEQYF
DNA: TGTGCCAGCAGCCTGGGAGTGACTGGCGAGCAGTACTTC

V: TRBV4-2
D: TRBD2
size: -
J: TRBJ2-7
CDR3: CASSRSGRNSYEQYF
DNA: TGTGCCAGCAGCCGTAGCGGGAGGAACTCCTACGAGCAGTACTTC

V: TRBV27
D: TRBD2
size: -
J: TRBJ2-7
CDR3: CASSRLAGENHEQYF
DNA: TGTGCCAGCAGTCGACTAGCGGGAGAAAACCACGAGCAGTACTTC

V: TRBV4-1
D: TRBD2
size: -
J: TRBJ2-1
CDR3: CASSQGNPGLAGDYNEQFF
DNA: TGCGCCAGCAGCCAAGGGAATCCGGGACTAGCGGGAGACTACAATGAGCAGTTCTTC

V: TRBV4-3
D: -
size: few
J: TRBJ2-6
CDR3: CASSQENYSGANVLTF
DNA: TGCGCCAGCAGCCAAGAAAACTACTCTGGGGCCAACGTCCTGACTTTC

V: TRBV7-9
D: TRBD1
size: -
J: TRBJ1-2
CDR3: CASSPRQGLAGYTF
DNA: TGTGCCAGCAGCCCCCGACAGGGGCTCGCTGGCTACACCTTC

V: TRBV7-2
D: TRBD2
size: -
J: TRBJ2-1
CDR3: CASSSTSGAYNEQFF
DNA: TGTGCCAGCAGCTCCACTAGCGGGGCCTACAATGAGCAGTTCTTC

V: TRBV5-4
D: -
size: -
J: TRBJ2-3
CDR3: CASSGRDTTDTQYF
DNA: TGTGCCAGCAGCGGCAGGGATACCACAGATACGCAGTATTTT

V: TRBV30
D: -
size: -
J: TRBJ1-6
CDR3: CAWSATDGRSPLHF
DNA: TGTGCCTGGAGTGCGACAGATGGTCGTTCACCCCTCCACTTT

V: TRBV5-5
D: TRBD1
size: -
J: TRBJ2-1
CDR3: CASRPGTGPYSSYNEQFF
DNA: TGTGCCAGCAGACCCGGGACAGGGCCCTATAGCTCCTACAATGAGCAGTTCTTC

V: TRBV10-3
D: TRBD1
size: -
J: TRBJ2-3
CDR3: CAISKNPGTGGAESQYF
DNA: TGTGCCATCAGTAAAAACCCCGGGACAGGGGGCGCTGAGTCGCAGTATTTT

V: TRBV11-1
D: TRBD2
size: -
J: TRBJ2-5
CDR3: CASSFQRREETQYF
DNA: TGTGCCAGCAGCTTCCAGCGGCGGGAGGAGACCCAGTACTTC

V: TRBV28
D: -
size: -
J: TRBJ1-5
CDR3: CASSVGGQPQHF
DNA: TGTGCCAGCAGCGTGGGGGGTCAGCCCCAGCATTTT